This T cell receptor beta chain was recorded in a study of T cell responses to AZD1222 COVID-19 vaccine. Overall study findings and caveats: The sample set comprised mostly white British donors with more females, and clonal diversity was possibly underestimated.

As concerns this clone: Antigen: not known.

V was clipped by 5 bases and J by 0 bases; unmatched bases: 6. Germline-derived CDR1 and CDR2 are MDHEN and SYDVKM. The CDR3 totals 16 residues. This table comes from immunoSEQ multiplex PCR, and its TCRdb copy is limited to in-frame clones, with some not included. Of approximately 79,000 clones listed, around four fifths are singletons. Sequencing was performed on peripheral blood, taken 28 days after the second AZD1222 dose. This TCR derives from an adult who received the AZD1222 COVID-19 vaccine. This chain connects TRBV28 to TRBJ1-5, with 8 bases matching TRBD1. CDR3 sequence reads: CASSQTGVNSNQPQHF. CDR3 nucleotide sequence: TGTGCCAGCAGTCAGACAGGGGTTAATAGCAATCAGCCCCAGCATTTT.